The 9 T cell receptor beta chains presented below share a single source sample, sequenced in a study of cytomegalovirus exposure and HLA in healthy donors. The assay was immunoSEQ multiplex PCR, and TCRdb's table has in-frame clones only and misses some. The profile shows 150,000 to 200,000 clones, approximately 89% of them singletons. The material sequenced was PBMCs. The receptors stem from a man younger than 35 in good health and CMV-seropositive.

This chain uses TRBV7-3 with TRBJ2-2; D is possibly TRBD1 (5 bases). V was cut by 0 bases and J by 6 bases, with 14 bases left in between. Germline V gives CDR1 SGHTA, CDR2 FQGTGA. This CDR3 is 16 amino acids long. CDR3: CASSLTQTAPAGELFF. In DNA form, the CDR3 reads TGTGCCAGCAGCTTAACCCAGACAGCCCCGGCCGGGGAGCTGTTTTTT.

The chain joins TRBV10-3 to TRBJ2-7; tentative D call: TRBD1 (5 bases). The germline V gene has CDR1 ENHRY and CDR2 SYGVKD. The CDR3 has 15 residues. Between the trimmed V and J ends, which lost 3 bases and 4 bases, there was a span of 16 bases. CDR3 nucleotides: TGTGCCATCAGTGATAGGGTGGGGCTTGGGTACGAGCAGTACTTC. Translated: CAISDRVGLGYEQYF.

The chain recombines TRBV13 with TRBJ1-1; the D gene is possibly TRBD1 (5 bases). CDR1 is PRHDT and CDR2 is FYEKMQ in the germline V gene (reference sequence). The CDR3 loop spans 11 amino acids. V gave up 3 bases and J gave up 11 bases, with 10 bases separating them. This CDR3 reads CASSFQGGAFF. CDR3 DNA: TGTGCCAGCAGCTTTCAGGGAGGCGCTTTCTTT.

The J gene is TRBJ2-7, the V gene TRBV9; 12 nucleotides line up with TRBD1. Per germline, CDR1 SGDLS and CDR2 YYNGEE. CDR3 size: 15 residues. J lost 2 bases, V lost 3 bases, and 3 bases had no gene match. The CDR3 DNA reads TGTGCCAGCAGCGGGGGACAGGGGGCTGCCTACGAGCAGTACTTC. It specifies CASSGGQGAAYEQYF.

J is TRBJ2-3 and V is TRBV13, with 10 bases matching TRBD2. Looked up from germline, CDR1 is PRHDT and CDR2 is FYEKMQ (reference sequence). J lost 0 bases, V lost 4 bases, and 4 bases had no gene match. This CDR3 contains 16 residues. CDR3 residues: CASSSQTSGSTDTQYF. The CDR3, as DNA: TGTGCCAGCAGCTCCCAGACTAGCGGGAGCACAGATACGCAGTATTTT.

The chain uses TRBV2 and TRBJ2-1; TRBD1 agrees at 8 bases. The CDR3 length is 15 residues. The V and J ends lost 2 bases and 2 bases, in that order; junction bases with no gene match: 2. The germline gives CDR1 SNHLY, CDR2 FYNNEI. As DNA, the CDR3 is TGTGCCAGCAGTGAATCGGGACAGGCCTACAATGAGCAGTTCTTC. Translating gives CASSESGQAYNEQFF.

The rearrangement links TRBV28 to TRBJ2-2, with 7 bases matching TRBD2. CDR1 is MDHEN, CDR2 SYDVKM, per germline. This CDR3 spans 13 amino acids. V shed 6 bases, J shed 9 bases, and the junction held 7 bases outside the gene matches. CDR3 region: CASRAGGRRELFF. CDR3 DNA: TGTGCCAGCAGAGCGGGCGGGAGAAGGGAGCTGTTTTTT.

V usage is TRBV7-2 and J usage is TRBJ1-2; a possible D gene is TRBD1 (6 bases). CDR1 and CDR2 from the germline V gene are SGHTA and FQGNSA. This CDR3 has 16 residues. With 5 bases removed from V and 3 bases from J, the gap between germline ends came to 19 bases. CDR3 amino acids: CASSPSQGRADYGYTF. The DNA for the CDR3 is TGTGCCAGCAGCCCCTCCCAGGGGCGAGCGGACTATGGCTACACCTTC.

This chain joins TRBV6-5 and TRBJ1-1; tentatively, D is TRBD1 (6 bases). The CDR3 has 15 residues. Trimming cost V 0 bases and J 3 bases, with 11 bases left between them. Per the germline V gene, CDR1 is MNHEY and CDR2 is SVGAGI. CDR3 amino acids: CASSYSIKGDTEAFF. In DNA, the CDR3 is TGTGCCAGCAGTTACTCGATCAAGGGGGACACTGAAGCTTTCTTT.